This T cell receptor beta chain is drawn from a study of Ad26.COV2.S vaccination and SARS-CoV-2 variants. Only in-frame clones appear in the TCRdb table, and some are missing; sequencing was by immunoSEQ multiplex PCR. The sample records about 97,000 clones, around 80% being singletons. About this clone itself: As yet, its antigen is unknown.

Study-wide findings and caveats: Vaccine recipients posted higher spike-specific TCR breadth than their placebo counterparts. Measurements of TCR breadth and depth may have given underestimates of the total T cell responses. The breadth of spike-specific CD8+ and CD4+ T cell responses after vaccination was reportedly substantial. Vaccinated and placebo-treated recipients had similar non-spike TCR breadth.

The sequences come from peripheral blood, collected after recovery from COVID-19. This clonotype was sampled from a human donor who had recovered from COVID-19.

CDR3 in amino acids: CASSHRDNSPLHF. The CDR3 bases are TGTGCCAGTTCCCATAGGGACAATTCACCCCTCCACTTT. J is TRBJ1-6 and V is TRBV5-6; a possible D gene is TRBD1 (5 bases). The ends were cut back, 8 bases at V and 7 bases at J, with 13 bases in the middle. Germline assignment: CDR1 SGHDT and CDR2 YYEEEE. This CDR3 has 13 residues.